This T cell receptor beta chain was captured in a study of identical twins. Findings and caveats of the study: Clonotypes of the beta chain that were abundant in cord blood carried fewer insertions (memory repertoires showed none). The conclusions drew on cross-sectional statistical analysis instead of tracking the same donors.

This clonotype turned up a few times. Antigen unknown. Template switching added a universal primer site, and cDNA bore unique molecular identifiers. Via MiXCR, TCRdb re-called the 5' RACE reads, giving one row per CDR3 protein. The table includes roughly 1,500,000 distinct CDR3 sequences, less than 35% detected once. The CDR3 covers 14 residues. Trimming took 6 bases from V and 3 from J; bases not matched to a gene: 5. Germline values: CDR1 MNHNS, CDR2 SASEGT. This receptor was obtained from a newborn girl in good health. Sequencing input: cord blood. The chain is built from TRBV6-1 and TRBJ1-2, with 9 bases aligning to TRBD1. CDR3 sequence: CASSTGGIDYGYTF. The CDR3 DNA follows: TGTGCCAGCAGCACAGGGGGCATCGACTATGGCTACACCTTC.